This is a list of T cell receptor beta chains from one sample in a study of tumor-infiltrating lymphocytes in oesophageal squamous cell carcinoma. TCRdb recomputed calls from the PCR reads with MiXCR, one row per CDR3 protein. This repertoire shows 18,000 or so distinct CDR3 sequences, around 41% found once; its top ten account for roughly 14%. The specimen sequenced was normal esophageal tissue next to the tumor. The receptors here all came from a male donor with esophageal squamous cell carcinoma. The CDR3 runs from the conserved cysteine through the conserved F or W. The order of the fields is D gene, J gene, V gene, clone size, CDR3 protein, CDR3 DNA. The D gene is left open where the match is weak. The listing skips clone size in some rows; elsewhere it reads once, few, many or a size class.

d_call: TRBD1
j_call: TRBJ2-3
v_call: TRBV7-8
clone_size: NA
cdr3_aa: CASRRGQGPTDTQYF
cdr3_nt: TGTGCCAGCAGACGAGGACAGGGCCCCACAGATACGCAGTATTTT

d_call: NA
j_call: TRBJ2-7
v_call: TRBV11-3
clone_size: few
cdr3_aa: CASSLDPQDGAYEQYF
cdr3_nt: TGTGCCAGCAGCTTGGATCCACAGGACGGAGCGTACGAGCAGTACTTC

d_call: NA
j_call: TRBJ2-1
v_call: TRBV5-1
clone_size: NA
cdr3_aa: CASSLALEGNEQFF
cdr3_nt: TGCGCCAGCAGCTTGGCTCTGGAGGGCAATGAGCAGTTCTTC

d_call: TRBD2
j_call: TRBJ2-3
v_call: TRBV24-1
clone_size: many
cdr3_aa: CATSDPTPGTRDGTDTQYF
cdr3_nt: TGTGCCACCAGTGATCCCACCCCTGGGACTAGAGATGGCACAGATACGCAGTATTTT

d_call: TRBD2
j_call: TRBJ2-7
v_call: TRBV7-9
clone_size: medium-sized
cdr3_aa: CASSLVPLAGEYF
cdr3_nt: TGTGCCAGCAGCTTAGTTCCACTAGCGGGAGAGTACTTC

d_call: TRBD1
j_call: TRBJ2-4
v_call: TRBV5-6
clone_size: NA
cdr3_aa: CASSHGQGNPPLHF
cdr3_nt: TGTGCCAGCAGCCACGGACAGGGGAATCCACCCCTCCACTTC

d_call: NA
j_call: TRBJ1-5
v_call: TRBV10-3
clone_size: many
cdr3_aa: CAISDLAGPQHF
cdr3_nt: TGTGCCATCAGTGACCTAGCCGGGCCCCAGCATTTT

d_call: TRBD2
j_call: TRBJ2-7
v_call: TRBV25-1
clone_size: NA
cdr3_aa: CASSNPGGGAPYEQYF
cdr3_nt: TGTGCCAGCAGTAACCCGGGAGGAGGGGCTCCCTACGAGCAGTACTTC

d_call: TRBD1
j_call: TRBJ2-1
v_call: TRBV15
clone_size: few
cdr3_aa: CATSRVGQGAREQFF
cdr3_nt: TGTGCCACCAGCAGAGTGGGCCAGGGGGCCCGTGAGCAGTTCTTC

d_call: TRBD2
j_call: TRBJ2-1
v_call: TRBV5-1
clone_size: many
cdr3_aa: CASSEGLAGVNEQFF
cdr3_nt: TGCGCCAGCAGCGAGGGACTAGCGGGAGTCAATGAGCAGTTCTTC

d_call: TRBD1
j_call: TRBJ2-3
v_call: TRBV28
clone_size: NA
cdr3_aa: CASSSQEQGMYTQYF
cdr3_nt: TGTGCCAGCAGTTCACAAGAACAGGGGATGTATACGCAGTATTTT

d_call: NA
j_call: TRBJ2-7
v_call: TRBV7-2
clone_size: NA
cdr3_aa: CASSLAEGYEQYF
cdr3_nt: TGTGCCAGCAGCTTAGCTGAAGGATACGAGCAGTACTTC

d_call: NA
j_call: TRBJ2-1
v_call: TRBV6-1
clone_size: many
cdr3_aa: CASKSRQDEQFF
cdr3_nt: TGTGCCAGCAAGAGTCGGCAGGATGAGCAGTTCTTC

d_call: TRBD2
j_call: TRBJ2-1
v_call: TRBV7-6
clone_size: NA
cdr3_aa: CASSLVRTSGGLYNEQFF
cdr3_nt: TGTGCTAGCAGCTTAGTAAGGACTAGCGGGGGGCTTTACAATGAGCAGTTCTTC

d_call: NA
j_call: TRBJ2-6
v_call: TRBV7-2
clone_size: few
cdr3_aa: CASSWGPTSGANVLTF
cdr3_nt: TGTGCCAGCAGCTGGGGGCCAACCTCTGGGGCCAACGTCCTGACTTTC

d_call: NA
j_call: TRBJ2-5
v_call: TRBV6-9
clone_size: NA
cdr3_aa: CASIRAVGETQYF
cdr3_nt: TGTGCCAGCATTCGAGCGGTCGGGGAGACCCAGTACTTC

d_call: TRBD1
j_call: TRBJ2-1
v_call: TRBV10-3
clone_size: many
cdr3_aa: CAIRGGQDGSYNEQFF
cdr3_nt: TGTGCCATCAGAGGAGGACAGGACGGCTCCTACAATGAGCAGTTCTTC

d_call: NA
j_call: TRBJ1-2
v_call: TRBV6-1
clone_size: many
cdr3_aa: CASEGGLGGYTF
cdr3_nt: TGTGCCAGCGAGGGGGGGTTGGGTGGCTACACCTTC

d_call: TRBD2
j_call: TRBJ2-5
v_call: TRBV7-6
clone_size: NA
cdr3_aa: CASSPSPTSGQETQYF
cdr3_nt: TGTGCTAGCAGCCCCTCCCCGACTAGCGGCCAAGAGACCCAGTACTTC

d_call: NA
j_call: TRBJ2-6
v_call: TRBV6-6
clone_size: NA
cdr3_aa: CASMTTHLVLGGSGANVLTF
cdr3_nt: TGTGCCAGCATGACCACGCATTTGGTCCTAGGGGGCTCTGGGGCCAACGTCCTGACTTTC

d_call: NA
j_call: TRBJ2-7
v_call: TRBV7-9
clone_size: few
cdr3_aa: CASSLDPYEQYF
cdr3_nt: TGTGCCAGCAGCCTTGATCCCTACGAGCAGTACTTC

d_call: TRBD1
j_call: TRBJ2-5
v_call: TRBV7-4
clone_size: NA
cdr3_aa: CASRPATGADGSQYF
cdr3_nt: TGTGCCAGCAGACCTGCTACAGGGGCGGATGGGTCCCAGTACTTC

d_call: NA
j_call: TRBJ2-5
v_call: TRBV7-2
clone_size: few
cdr3_aa: CASSLGQRQETQYF
cdr3_nt: TGTGCCAGCAGCTTAGGACAGAGACAAGAGACCCAGTACTTC

d_call: NA
j_call: TRBJ1-1
v_call: TRBV7-6
clone_size: NA
cdr3_aa: CASSWDNEAFF
cdr3_nt: TGTGCCAGCAGCTGGGACAATGAAGCTTTCTTT

d_call: NA
j_call: TRBJ2-1
v_call: TRBV5-1
clone_size: many
cdr3_aa: CASSSGDTYNEQFF
cdr3_nt: TGCGCCAGCAGCTCCGGGGACACCTACAATGAGCAGTTCTTC

d_call: NA
j_call: TRBJ2-3
v_call: TRBV7-3
clone_size: NA
cdr3_aa: CASSAGPNTGELYF
cdr3_nt: TGTGCCAGCAGCGCGGGACCAAACACCGGGGAGCTGTACTTC

d_call: TRBD1
j_call: TRBJ2-7
v_call: TRBV10-3
clone_size: many
cdr3_aa: CAISEAAGGIYEQYF
cdr3_nt: TGTGCCATCAGTGAGGCGGCAGGGGGCATTTACGAGCAGTACTTC

d_call: TRBD1
j_call: TRBJ2-7
v_call: TRBV28
clone_size: once
cdr3_aa: CASSLSNRGLLEQYF
cdr3_nt: TGTGCCAGCAGTTTATCCAACAGGGGGCTTCTCGAGCAGTACTTC

d_call: NA
j_call: TRBJ2-1
v_call: TRBV7-5
clone_size: NA
cdr3_aa: CISVPAAATLIFLAGDYWGEQYF
cdr3_nt: NA

d_call: NA
j_call: TRBJ1-1
v_call: TRBV10-3
clone_size: many
cdr3_aa: CAISQGRGTEAFF
cdr3_nt: TGTGCCATCAGCCAGGGGAGGGGGACTGAAGCTTTCTTT

d_call: NA
j_call: TRBJ2-5
v_call: TRBV7-4
clone_size: NA
cdr3_aa: CASSPQRAQETQYF
cdr3_nt: TGTGCCAGCAGCCCCCAAAGAGCGCAAGAGACCCAGTACTTC

d_call: NA
j_call: TRBJ2-5
v_call: TRBV19
clone_size: NA
cdr3_aa: CASSTSRFQETQYF
cdr3_nt: TGTGCCAGTAGTACTAGCAGATTCCAAGAGACCCAGTACTTC

d_call: NA
j_call: TRBJ1-5
v_call: TRBV12-3/TRBV12-4
clone_size: medium-sized
cdr3_aa: CASSTQGQPQHF
cdr3_nt: TGTGCCAGCAGCACACAGGGACAGCCCCAGCATTTT

d_call: NA
j_call: TRBJ2-6
v_call: TRBV7-6
clone_size: NA
cdr3_aa: CASSPQGAPGAGANVLTF
cdr3_nt: TGTGCCAGCAGCCCCCAAGGAGCCCCAGGGGCTGGGGCCAACGTCCTGACTTTC

d_call: NA
j_call: TRBJ1-1
v_call: TRBV3-1
clone_size: NA
cdr3_aa: CASRGPNTEAFF
cdr3_nt: TGTGCCAGCAGGGGCCCGAACACTGAAGCTTTCTTT

d_call: NA
j_call: TRBJ1-2
v_call: TRBV7-2
clone_size: NA
cdr3_aa: CASSLVSYGYTF
cdr3_nt: TGTGCCAGCAGCTTAGTCAGCTATGGCTACACCTTC

d_call: NA
j_call: TRBJ2-1
v_call: TRBV12-3/TRBV12-4
clone_size: NA
cdr3_aa: CASSLGGIEQFF
cdr3_nt: TGTGCCAGCAGTTTAGGAGGGATCGAGCAGTTCTTC

d_call: NA
j_call: TRBJ2-5
v_call: TRBV10-2
clone_size: many
cdr3_aa: CASSDRGRETQYF
cdr3_nt: TGCGCCAGCAGTGACAGGGGCCGGGAGACCCAGTACTTC

d_call: TRBD2
j_call: TRBJ2-5
v_call: TRBV10-3
clone_size: NA
cdr3_aa: CAIGRTSGVDNEQYF
cdr3_nt: TGTGCCATCGGGCGGACTAGCGGGGTAGACAATGAGCAGTACTTC

d_call: TRBD2
j_call: TRBJ2-5
v_call: TRBV7-6
clone_size: few
cdr3_aa: CASSLRTSGRKETQYF
cdr3_nt: TGTGCCAGCAGCCTCCGGACTAGCGGGAGAAAAGAGACCCAGTACTTC

d_call: NA
j_call: TRBJ2-1
v_call: TRBV27
clone_size: NA
cdr3_aa: CASSWGTGGGNEQFF
cdr3_nt: TGTGCCAGCAGTTGGGGGACCGGCGGAGGGAATGAGCAGTTCTTC

d_call: TRBD1
j_call: TRBJ1-2
v_call: TRBV27
clone_size: many
cdr3_aa: CASRDRGRSGYTF
cdr3_nt: TGTGCCAGCAGGGACAGGGGGCGGAGTGGCTACACCTTC

d_call: NA
j_call: TRBJ2-7
v_call: TRBV7-7
clone_size: NA
cdr3_aa: CASSLAAGDSYEQYF
cdr3_nt: TGTGCTAGCAGCTTAGCGGCAGGGGACTCCTACGAGCAGTACTTC

d_call: NA
j_call: TRBJ1-4
v_call: TRBV18
clone_size: NA
cdr3_aa: CASSPTRGGEKLFF
cdr3_nt: TGTGCCAGCTCACCAACTCGGGGAGGCGAAAAACTGTTTTTT

d_call: TRBD1
j_call: TRBJ1-1
v_call: TRBV2
clone_size: few
cdr3_aa: CASSEAYRGERAFF
cdr3_nt: TGTGCCAGCAGTGAAGCCTACAGGGGGGAACGAGCTTTCTTT

d_call: NA
j_call: TRBJ2-3
v_call: TRBV10-3
clone_size: many
cdr3_aa: CAIRVGTGADTQYF
cdr3_nt: TGTGCCATCAGGGTGGGGACTGGGGCTGATACGCAGTATTTT

d_call: TRBD2
j_call: TRBJ2-7
v_call: TRBV7-9
clone_size: many
cdr3_aa: CASSSGRLALQYF
cdr3_nt: TGTGCCAGCAGCTCAGGGCGACTAGCCCTGCAGTACTTC

d_call: NA
j_call: TRBJ2-4
v_call: TRBV5-1
clone_size: many
cdr3_aa: CASSLTGTGTKNIQYF
cdr3_nt: TGCGCCAGCAGCTTAACAGGGACCGGAACCAAAAACATTCAGTACTTC

d_call: TRBD2
j_call: TRBJ2-7
v_call: TRBV6-1
clone_size: once
cdr3_aa: CASSDSGGFAYEQYF
cdr3_nt: TGTGCCAGCAGTGACAGCGGGGGGTTCGCCTACGAGCAGTACTTC

d_call: NA
j_call: TRBJ1-6
v_call: TRBV5-4
clone_size: many
cdr3_aa: CASSLVGSPLHF
cdr3_nt: TGCGCCAGCAGCTTGGTCGGTTCACCCCTCCACTTC

d_call: NA
j_call: TRBJ2-7
v_call: TRBV7-3
clone_size: NA
cdr3_aa: CASSLGNEQYF
cdr3_nt: TGTGCCAGCAGCTTAGGCAATGAGCAGTACTTC

d_call: NA
j_call: TRBJ2-5
v_call: TRBV7-3
clone_size: NA
cdr3_aa: CASSFGIPGRETQYF
cdr3_nt: TGTGCCAGCAGCTTCGGGATTCCGGGACGAGAGACCCAGTACTTC

d_call: TRBD2
j_call: TRBJ2-2
v_call: TRBV24-1
clone_size: many
cdr3_aa: CATSREGETGELFF
cdr3_nt: TGTGCCACCAGCCGGGAGGGGGAGACCGGGGAGCTGTTTTTT

d_call: TRBD1
j_call: TRBJ2-3
v_call: TRBV7-9
clone_size: many
cdr3_aa: CASSSTGSADTQYF
cdr3_nt: TGTGCCAGCAGCTCGACAGGGTCGGCAGATACGCAGTATTTT

d_call: TRBD2
j_call: TRBJ2-7
v_call: TRBV7-2
clone_size: NA
cdr3_aa: CASSSTSGRYDEQYF
cdr3_nt: TGTGCCAGCAGCTCAACAAGCGGGAGATACGACGAGCAGTACTTC

d_call: NA
j_call: TRBJ2-1
v_call: TRBV6-6
clone_size: NA
cdr3_aa: CASSYSGRGSSSYNEQFF
cdr3_nt: TGTGCCAGCAGTTACTCGGGACGGGGGAGTAGCTCCTACAATGAGCAGTTCTTC

d_call: TRBD2
j_call: TRBJ2-7
v_call: TRBV7-8
clone_size: few
cdr3_aa: CASSLARAGGRVLYEQYF
cdr3_nt: TGTGCCAGCAGCTTAGCGCGGGCTGGCGGGAGGGTCCTCTACGAGCAGTACTTC

d_call: TRBD1
j_call: TRBJ2-7
v_call: TRBV4-1
clone_size: few
cdr3_aa: CASSQGPTGPYEQYF
cdr3_nt: TGCGCCAGCAGCCAAGGTCCGACAGGGCCCTACGAGCAGTACTTC